A single sample gave rise to the 2 T cell receptor beta chains below, sequenced in a study of OX40 agonist ivuxolimab in advanced cancers. Assay used: immunoSEQ multiplex PCR; TCRdb lists only in-frame clones, some missing. The repertoire consists of about 80,000 clones, with around nine tenths occurring once and the leading ten covering roughly 13%. The sample here was CD4+ or CD8+ T cells sorted from blood, taken in a trial of the OX40 agonist ivuxolimab. The receptors stem from an adult with an advanced solid tumor such as melanoma, head and neck, liver or kidney cancer.

The V and J genes are TRBV18 and TRBJ2-7, with TRBD1 identical over 9 bases. CDR3 length: 18 residues. The ends lost 5 bases at V and 1 base at J; junction bases unmatched: 15. The germline V gene has CDR1 KGHSH and CDR2 LQKENI. The chain's CDR3 is CASSSRDRERRRSYEQYF. The CDR3 DNA reads as TGTGCCAGCTCAAGCCGGGACAGGGAACGGCGAAGGTCCTACGAGCAGTACTTC.

This clone occurred once. The rearrangement joins TRBV14 to TRBJ1-1; D remains ambiguous. V was trimmed by 2 bases and J by 6 bases, leaving 4 bases between them. This CDR3 is 11 amino acids long. Germline CDR1 SGHDN, CDR2 FVKESK. The CDR3 DNA reads as TGTGCCAGCAGCCAACGGGCTGAAGCTTTCTTT. It yields the protein CASSQRAEAFF.